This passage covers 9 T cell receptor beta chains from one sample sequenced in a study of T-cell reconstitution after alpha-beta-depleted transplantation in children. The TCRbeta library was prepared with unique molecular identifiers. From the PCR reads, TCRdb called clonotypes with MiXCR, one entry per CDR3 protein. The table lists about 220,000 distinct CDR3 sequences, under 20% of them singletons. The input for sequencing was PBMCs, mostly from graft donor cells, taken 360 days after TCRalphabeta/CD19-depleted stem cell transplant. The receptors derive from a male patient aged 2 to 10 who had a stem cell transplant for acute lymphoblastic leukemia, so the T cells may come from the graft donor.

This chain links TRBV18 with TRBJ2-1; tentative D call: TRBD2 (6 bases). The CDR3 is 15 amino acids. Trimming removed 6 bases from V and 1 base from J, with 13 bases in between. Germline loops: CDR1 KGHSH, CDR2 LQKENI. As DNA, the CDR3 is TGTGCCAGCTCGCAGACGGCGGGATCCTACAATGAGCAGTTCTTC. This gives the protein CASSQTAGSYNEQFF.

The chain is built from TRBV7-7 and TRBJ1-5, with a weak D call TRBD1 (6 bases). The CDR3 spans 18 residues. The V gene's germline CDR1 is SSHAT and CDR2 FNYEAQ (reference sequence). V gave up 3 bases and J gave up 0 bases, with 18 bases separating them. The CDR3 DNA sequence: TGTGCCAGCAGCTTCTGGACAGTTTACAACCTTAGCAATCAGCCCCAGCATTTT. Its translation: CASSFWTVYNLSNQPQHF.

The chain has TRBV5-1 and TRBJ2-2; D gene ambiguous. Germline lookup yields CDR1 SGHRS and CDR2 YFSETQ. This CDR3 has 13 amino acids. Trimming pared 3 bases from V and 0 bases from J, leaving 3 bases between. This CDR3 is CASSSSNTGELFF. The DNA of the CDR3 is TGCGCCAGCAGCTCTTCGAACACCGGGGAGCTGTTTTTT.

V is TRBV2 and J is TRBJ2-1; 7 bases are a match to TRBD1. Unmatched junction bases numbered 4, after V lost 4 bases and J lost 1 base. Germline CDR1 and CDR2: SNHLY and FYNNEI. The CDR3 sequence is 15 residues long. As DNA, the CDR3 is TGTGCCAGCAGTGGGACAGGTCGGTCCTACAATGAGCAGTTCTTC. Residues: CASSGTGRSYNEQFF.

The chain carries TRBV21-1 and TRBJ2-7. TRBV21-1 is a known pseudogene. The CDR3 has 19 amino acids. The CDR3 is CASSKDNGETKIYVHRQYF. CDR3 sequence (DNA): TGTGCCAGCAGCAAAGATAACGGCGAGACCAAGATATACGTCCATCGGCAGTACTTC.

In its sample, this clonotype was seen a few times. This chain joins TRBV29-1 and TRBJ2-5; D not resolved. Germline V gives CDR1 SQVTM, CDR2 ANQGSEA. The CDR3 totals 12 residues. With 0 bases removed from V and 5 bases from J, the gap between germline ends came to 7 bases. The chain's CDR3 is CSVEDTGETQYF. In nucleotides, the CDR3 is TGCAGCGTTGAAGATACTGGGGAGACCCAGTACTTC.

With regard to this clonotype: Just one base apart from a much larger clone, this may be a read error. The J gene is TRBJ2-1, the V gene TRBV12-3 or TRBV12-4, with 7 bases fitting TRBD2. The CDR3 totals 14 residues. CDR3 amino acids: CPSSRSRGSNEQFF. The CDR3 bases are TGTCCCAGCAGTCGATCGCGGGGGTCCAATGAGCAGTTCTTC.

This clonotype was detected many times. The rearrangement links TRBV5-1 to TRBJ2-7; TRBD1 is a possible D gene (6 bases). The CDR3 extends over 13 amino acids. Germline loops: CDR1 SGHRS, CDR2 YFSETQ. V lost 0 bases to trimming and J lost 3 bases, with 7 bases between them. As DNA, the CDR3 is TGCGCCAGCAGCTTGGGACAGGTCTACGAGCAGTACTTC. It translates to CASSLGQVYEQYF.

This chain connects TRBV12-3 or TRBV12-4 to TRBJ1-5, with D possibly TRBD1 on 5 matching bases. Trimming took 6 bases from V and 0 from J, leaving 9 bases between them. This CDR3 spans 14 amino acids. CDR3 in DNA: TGTGCCAGCAGAGACAGAAATAGCAATCAGCCCCAGCATTTT. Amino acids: CASRDRNSNQPQHF.